Following are 26 T cell receptor beta chains from one sample sequenced in a study of blood T cell repertoires in COVID-19. The data were produced by immunoSEQ multiplex PCR, yet TCRdb's version contains in-frame clones alone and is incomplete. The sample contains about 230,000 clones, roughly 88% of which appear only once. The source material was PBMCs or T cells enriched from blood (not recorded which). The receptors derive from a woman aged 30 to 39 who had been exposed to COVID-19.

The chain combines TRBV5-4 with TRBJ1-1; a possible D gene is TRBD1 (5 bases). V was trimmed by 4 bases and J by 3 bases, leaving 13 bases between them. The CDR3 has 14 amino acids. Germline CDR1 SGHNT, CDR2 YYREEE (reference sequence). CDR3 in DNA: TGTGCCAGCAGCCAGGACACGTGGGACACTGAAGCTTTCTTT. Protein product: CASSQDTWDTEAFF.

This chain connects TRBV10-3 to TRBJ1-2; 8 bases align to TRBD1. The germline CDR1 and CDR2 sequences are ENHRY and SYGVKD. This CDR3 has 13 amino acids. Germline trimming cut 3 bases from V and 5 bases from J; bases unmatched to any gene: 2. The CDR3 spells CAISDQGAYGYTF. CDR3 sequence (DNA): TGTGCCATCAGTGACCAGGGGGCGTATGGCTACACCTTC.

The chain links TRBV5-4 to TRBJ2-1; tentatively, D is TRBD2 (6 bases). The germline V gene has CDR1 SGHNT and CDR2 YYREEE (reference sequence). The CDR3 consists of 14 residues. Trimming shortened V by 6 bases and J by 0 bases, and 10 bases separated the two germline ends. This CDR3 is CASMPEGSYNEQFF. The CDR3 DNA reads TGTGCCAGCATGCCGGAGGGCTCCTACAATGAGCAGTTCTTC.

The chain joins TRBV29-1 to TRBJ1-1; D gene uncertain. Germline loops: CDR1 SQVTM, CDR2 ANQGSEA. Trimming pared 4 bases from V and 5 bases from J, leaving 17 bases between. The CDR3 is made up of 14 amino acids. The DNA for the CDR3 is TGCAGCGTTGCCGTTGGAGGGTTCGGGACTGAAGCTTTCTTT. This encodes CSVAVGGFGTEAFF.

This clone was detected once. The chain links TRBV18 to TRBJ2-5; 11 nucleotides align to TRBD2. Germline lookup yields CDR1 KGHSH and CDR2 LQKENI. This CDR3 comprises 16 residues. J gave up 1 base and V 0 bases, and 1 base lay outside the gene matches. The CDR3 region is CASSPPGLAGQETQYF. The CDR3 region has the DNA TGTGCCAGCTCACCACCAGGACTAGCGGGCCAAGAGACCCAGTACTTC.

This clone was counted once. This chain connects TRBV19 to TRBJ1-1; D is unresolved. CDR3 size: 14 residues. Germline values: CDR1 LNHDA, CDR2 SQIVND (reference sequence). V lost 2 bases, J lost 2 bases, and 9 bases lay in between. The CDR3 sequence is CASSILGSNTEAFF. The CDR3 bases are TGTGCCAGTAGTATATTGGGGAGTAACACTGAAGCTTTCTTT.

There are a few counts of this clone. V and J are TRBV2 and TRBJ1-5; 12 positions agree with TRBD1. In germline, CDR1 is SNHLY, CDR2 FYNNEI. The V gene end was trimmed by 6 bases and the J gene end by 7 bases; junction bases not matched to a gene: 7. This CDR3 comprises 15 residues. The CDR3 loop is CASRGQGAIGQPQHF. The CDR3 coding sequence is TGTGCCAGCAGGGGACAGGGGGCGATTGGACAGCCCCAGCATTTT.

The chain recombines TRBV24-1 with TRBJ1-2; D uncertain. Germline V CDR1 and CDR2: KGHDR, SFDVKD. Trimming shortened V by 4 bases and J by 0 bases, and 8 bases separated the two germline ends. The CDR3 has 14 amino acids. The CDR3 nucleotides read TGTGCCACCAGTGACACGGGGACTAACTATGGCTACACCTTC. Translating gives CATSDTGTNYGYTF.

This clone has a handful of counts. The chain recombines TRBV21-1 with TRBJ2-1; TRBD2 is the table's D call, not checked against the DNA. TRBV21-1 is a documented pseudogene. CDR3 length: 15 amino acids. The CDR3 here is CARENTSGVYNEQFF. CDR3 DNA: TGTGCCAGAGAGAATACTAGCGGGGTTTACAATGAGCAGTTCTTC.

The chain is built from TRBV5-1 and TRBJ2-5; 11 nucleotides line up with TRBD1. The CDR3 has 14 residues. Germline V gene data show CDR1 as SGHRS and CDR2 as YFSETQ. V was clipped by 2 bases and J by 5 bases; unmatched bases: 2. CDR3 bases: TGCGCCAGCAGCTTAGGACAGGGGGCCGAGACCCAGTACTTC. Translating gives CASSLGQGAETQYF.

The chain has TRBV4-1 and TRBJ2-7, with D perhaps matching TRBD2 (5 bases). Trimming took 1 base from V and 2 from J, leaving 12 bases between them. The germline CDR1 and CDR2 sequences are MGHRA and YSYEKL. This CDR3 spans 15 amino acids. CDR3 residues: CASSQGARGTYEQYF. The DNA for the CDR3 is TGCGCCAGCAGCCAAGGGGCTCGGGGAACCTACGAGCAGTACTTC.

The V and J genes are TRBV30 and TRBJ1-2; D is perhaps TRBD1 (5 bases). Deletions cut 4 bases from V and 7 bases from J, with 13 bases between. Germline V lookup: CDR1 GTSNPN, CDR2 SVGIG (reference sequence). The CDR3 is 12 residues long. The CDR3 reads CAWTQGRGGYTF. CDR3 nucleotides: TGTGCCTGGACTCAGGGTCGTGGTGGCTACACCTTC.

The gene calls are TRBV19 and TRBJ1-5, with TRBD1 matching 9 bases. CDR1 is LNHDA, CDR2 SQIVND, per germline (reference sequence). The CDR3 has 15 residues. After removal of 3 bases from V and 11 bases from J, the junction contained 11 bases not matched to a gene. The CDR3 spells CASSIEGTGRFAQHF. CDR3 DNA: TGTGCCAGTAGTATTGAAGGGACAGGGAGGTTCGCCCAGCATTTT.

This clone was detected only a few times. The chain links TRBV6-5 to TRBJ2-1, with D tentatively TRBD2 (5 bases). The V gene's germline CDR1 is MNHEY and CDR2 SVGAGI. The length of the CDR3 is 11 residues. V was clipped by 7 bases and J by 7 bases, with 8 bases between them. The CDR3 sequence is CASMAGNEQFF. As DNA, the CDR3 is TGTGCCAGCATGGCGGGTAATGAGCAGTTCTTC.

The chain is built from TRBV15 and TRBJ1-1; D is uncertain. CDR1 is LNHNV and CDR2 is YYDKDF in the germline V gene (reference sequence). Trimming took 0 bases from V and 1 from J, leaving 18 bases between them. The CDR3 has 18 residues. DNA for the CDR3: TGTGCCACCAGCAGAGATAATATAGTAAGAGGGAGGAACACTGAAGCTTTCTTT. It codes for CATSRDNIVRGRNTEAFF.

This sequence joins TRBV18 and TRBJ1-6, with D tentatively TRBD1 (6 bases). Germline CDR1 and CDR2: KGHSH and LQKENI. This CDR3 contains 15 residues. Deletions cut 4 bases from V and 5 bases from J, with 12 bases between. For the CDR3, the DNA is TGTGCCAGCTCACGACAGGTGCAGGATAATTCACCCCTCCACTTT. Residues: CASSRQVQDNSPLHF.

The chain uses TRBV6-2 or TRBV6-3 and TRBJ1-5; D perhaps matches TRBD1 (5 bases). The germline CDR1 and CDR2 sequences are MNHEY and SVGEGT. V shed 3 bases and J shed 6 bases, with 21 bases lying between them. This CDR3 contains 17 residues. CDR3 region: CASSYGGFGGEGQPQHF. CDR3 in DNA: TGTGCCAGCAGTTATGGAGGGTTTGGGGGGGAGGGTCAGCCCCAGCATTTT.

This chain links TRBV28 with TRBJ2-2, with D perhaps TRBD1 (5 bases). Germline-derived CDR1 and CDR2 are MDHEN and SYDVKM. The ends were cut back, 0 bases at V and 2 bases at J, with 13 bases in the middle. This CDR3 contains 17 residues. For the CDR3, the DNA is TGTGCCAGCAGTTTATGGAGGTTTAGGGGTAACACCGGGGAGCTGTTTTTT. Its translation: CASSLWRFRGNTGELFF.

The chain joins TRBV4-1 to TRBJ2-7, with D unclear. Germline lookup yields CDR1 MGHRA and CDR2 YSYEKL. Trimming cost V 2 bases and J 0 bases, with 11 bases left between them. The CDR3 extends over 15 amino acids. The CDR3 protein is CASSQFSRPSYEQYF. The CDR3 DNA reads TGCGCCAGCAGCCAATTTTCGCGGCCCTCCTACGAGCAGTACTTC.

The chain recombines TRBV19 with TRBJ1-3; a weak D match, TRBD1 (5 bases). The V end lost 7 bases, the J end lost 0 bases, and 13 bases lay between the germline ends. The CDR3 has 15 residues. Per the germline V gene, CDR1 is LNHDA and CDR2 is SQIVND (reference sequence). The CDR3 DNA sequence: TGTGCCAGTACCATAGACAGATACTCTGGAAACACCATATATTTT. Translated, it gives CASTIDRYSGNTIYF.

This clone is a singleton in its sample. The CDR3 DNA reads as TGTGCCAGCAGCTTAGCGGGAAGGAGGACAGAGACCCAGTACTTC. It is translated as CASSLAGRRTETQYF. The genes are TRBV7-9 and TRBJ2-5; a possible D gene is TRBD2 (5 bases). CDR1 and CDR2 from the germline V gene are SEHNR and FQNEAQ (reference sequence). This CDR3 spans 15 amino acids. The V end lost 0 bases, the J end lost 4 bases, and 12 bases lay between the germline ends. The complete variable domain, with remaining parts taken from reference TRBV7-9 and TRBJ2-5, reads DTGVSQNPRHKITKRGQNVTFRCDPISEHNRLYWYRQTLGQGPEFLTYFQNEAQLEKSRLLSDRFSAERPKGSFSTLEIQRTEQGDSAMYLCASSLAGRRTETQYFGPGTRLLVL.

The chain joins TRBV5-6 to TRBJ1-4; D gene unclear. The germline V and J ends were trimmed by 0 bases and 0 bases, with 6 bases remaining between them. The CDR3 is 15 residues long. Germline loops: CDR1 SGHDT, CDR2 YYEEEE. CDR3 nucleotide sequence: TGTGCCAGCAGCTTGGTCCGTGCAACTAATGAAAAACTGTTTTTT. This gives the protein CASSLVRATNEKLFF.

The chain has TRBV6-5 and TRBJ1-2; TRBD1 agrees at 8 bases. Germline assignment: CDR1 MNHEY and CDR2 SVGAGI. CDR3 length equals 14 residues. V was clipped by 6 bases and J by 4 bases; unmatched bases: 7. As DNA, the CDR3 is TGTGCCAGCAGACGGAGACAGGGGAGCTATGGCTACACCTTC. It yields the protein CASRRRQGSYGYTF.

V and J are TRBV18 and TRBJ1-2; a weak D match, TRBD1 (5 bases). The V end was cut by 2 bases, the J end by 10 bases, with 14 bases between. The CDR3 is 13 residues long. From germline, CDR1 is KGHSH and CDR2 LQKENI. The CDR3 DNA is TGTGCCAGCTCACCAGGGGCGGCGGGGATCTACACCTTC. This gives the protein CASSPGAAGIYTF.

Worth noting for this clone: Within the sample, other DNA sequences also encode this same CDR3. The chain joins TRBV10-3 to TRBJ1-2; D might be TRBD1 (5 bases). The V end lost 0 bases, the J end lost 4 bases, and 6 bases lay between the germline ends. This CDR3 is built from 13 residues. Germline V gene lookup returns CDR1 ENHRY and CDR2 SYGVKD. CDR3: CAISESGGYGYTF. In nucleotides, the CDR3 is TGTGCCATCAGTGAGTCGGGGGGCTATGGCTACACCTTC.

The gene calls are TRBV3-1 (or the pseudogene TRBV3-2) and TRBJ2-1; 9 nucleotides agree with TRBD2. This CDR3 has 16 amino acids. In germline, CDR1 is LGHDT, CDR2 YNNKEL (reference sequence). Trimming cost V 0 bases and J 2 bases; bases outside gene matches: 2. CDR3 nucleotide sequence: TGTGCCAGCAGCCAAGAAGGCGGGAGGGCCTACAATGAGCAGTTCTTC. It is translated as CASSQEGGRAYNEQFF.